Described below is a single T cell receptor beta chain sequence and its context. This record comes from a study of sequential checkpoint blockade in melanoma. Indicated treatment: randomized to nivolumab then ipilimumab (arm A) or the reverse (arm B). PBMC sorting kept live CD3+CD8+ cells without CD19 or CD56. The junction had 6 bases not matched to a gene; V was cut back by 3 bases and J by 5 bases. CDR1 and CDR2 from the germline V gene are SQVTM and ANQGSEA. The CDR3 is 14 amino acids. Only in-frame clones appear in the TCRdb table, and some are missing; sequencing was by immunoSEQ multiplex PCR. The sample includes fewer than 15,000 clones, roughly four fifths of them seen just once.

The chain is built from TRBV29-1 and TRBJ1-2; 10 nucleotides line up with TRBD1. This clonotype was obtained from a human patient with melanoma. Some clones in this sample may be carry-over from other donors' samples. The specimen was CD8+ T cells sorted from blood (inferred from file names), collected from a patient given nivolumab and ipilimumab in sequence. CDR3 protein: CSVDFWTGGYGYTF. The CDR3 DNA is TGCAGCGTTGATTTTTGGACAGGGGGATATGGCTACACCTTC.